This TCR beta chain emerged from a study of blood T cells in healthy people across ages. For the second PCR, which ran for 7 to 11 cycles, a sample-barcoded 5' primer and a J-beta primer mix were used. Each CDR3 protein gets one entry after TCRdb re-called the 5' RACE reads with MiXCR. The sample consists of under 850,000 distinct CDR3 sequences, under 40% of them appearing once. The germline V gene encodes CDR1 SGHRS and CDR2 YFSETQ. CDR3 size: 15 residues. The ends lost 4 bases at V and 2 bases at J; junction bases unmatched: 7. The specimen was blood. The chain joins TRBV5-1 to TRBJ1-1, with 8 positions matching TRBD1. The TCR sequence derives from a man younger than 35 in good health. The CDR3 DNA is TGCGCCAGCAGCGGGTCACAGGGGGGCAACACTGAAGCTTTCTTT. It is translated as CASSGSQGGNTEAFF.